Presented here are 28 T cell receptor beta chains from one specimen sequenced in a study of T-cell memory formation after mild COVID-19. One entry per CDR3 protein results from TCRdb running MiXCR on the 5' RACE reads. The table lists around 250,000 distinct CDR3 sequences, approximately 16% of them singletons. The sequenced sample was PBMCs or a T cell subset sorted from them (not recorded which). The source of these receptors is a man between 18 and 29 years old who had mild COVID-19 (a few samples of this study predate the infection). Cell type and time point are not known.

This clonotype showed up just a few times. The chain carries TRBV24-1 and TRBJ2-2; D not resolved. This CDR3 is 13 amino acids long. The ends were cut back, 9 bases at V and 0 bases at J, with 7 bases in the middle. CDR1 is KGHDR and CDR2 is SFDVKD in the germline V gene. The CDR3 reads CATRPANTGELFF. The CDR3 region has the DNA TGTGCCACCCGTCCGGCGAACACCGGGGAGCTGTTTTTT.

For this clonotype: The germline gene is not matched at one end of the junction; a read error may be the cause. V gene TRBV7-2 combines with J gene TRBJ2-5; 9 bases map to TRBD2. The CDR3 consists of 12 residues. Per germline, CDR1 SGHTA and CDR2 FQGNSA. For the CDR3, the DNA is TGTGCCAGAAGCTCCCAGCGGGGGGTAGTGTACTTC. This codes for CARSSQRGVVYF.

The rearrangement joins TRBV12-3 or TRBV12-4 to TRBJ1-6; no reliable D call. V was clipped by 5 bases and J by 0 bases, with 8 bases between them. This CDR3 contains 15 residues. CDR3 residues: CASSREGSYNSPLHF. CDR3 nucleotide sequence: TGTGCCAGCAGTAGGGAGGGCTCCTATAATTCACCCCTCCACTTT.

This clonotype has a count of ten or more. DNA for the CDR3: TGTGCCAGCAGCGAAGGACAGAGAAACACCATATATTTT. It yields the protein CASSEGQRNTIYF. This chain uses TRBV12-3 or TRBV12-4 with TRBJ1-3; a weak D match, TRBD1 (6 bases). CDR3 length: 13 amino acids. The germline V and J ends were trimmed by 6 bases and 5 bases, with 11 bases remaining between them.

The V and J genes are TRBV19 and TRBJ1-2; 7 bases map to TRBD1. CDR1 is LNHDA and CDR2 is SQIVND in the germline V gene (reference sequence). The CDR3 has 16 amino acids. J lost 4 bases, V lost 4 bases, and 12 bases had no gene match. The CDR3 DNA sequence: TGTGCCAGTAGTAGAAAACCGGGACAGAATTTCTATGGCTACACCTTC. The encoded protein is CASSRKPGQNFYGYTF.

This sequence joins TRBV7-6 and TRBJ1-3; the D is unclear. Trimming cost V 6 bases and J 0 bases, with 6 bases left between them. The CDR3 contains 13 residues. Germline assignment: CDR1 SGHVS and CDR2 FNYEAQ. CDR3 sequence: CASRSYSGNTIYF. As DNA, the CDR3 is TGTGCCAGCAGATCCTACTCTGGAAACACCATATATTTT.

This clonotype was counted a few times. This chain links TRBV12-5 with TRBJ2-3; 10 bases agree with TRBD2. Per the germline V gene, CDR1 is LGHNT and CDR2 is FRNRAP. This CDR3 contains 15 residues. V shed 8 bases and J 3 bases; nucleotides not matched to a gene: 8. This chain's CDR3 is CASLFSGGYTDTQYF. CDR3 DNA: TGTGCTAGTCTTTTTAGCGGGGGGTATACAGATACGCAGTATTTT.

This clonotype was seen a few times. This sequence joins TRBV5-1 and TRBJ2-7, with D possibly called TRBD1 or TRBD2 (5 bases each). Per the germline V gene, CDR1 is SGHRS and CDR2 is YFSETQ. The V and J ends lost 2 bases and 6 bases respectively, with 21 bases between them. There are 16 residues in the CDR3. This CDR3 is CASSLRSGPRGTEQYF. The CDR3, as DNA: TGCGCCAGCAGCTTAAGGTCGGGGCCTCGAGGGACCGAGCAGTACTTC.

The V and J genes are TRBV5-1 and TRBJ2-7; no definite D call. The CDR3 runs to 16 residues. V shed 4 bases and J shed 3 bases, with 20 bases lying between them. CDR1 and CDR2 from the germline V gene are SGHRS and YFSETQ. The CDR3 bases are TGCGCCAGCAGCATCGCGGCGGCGAACCACCTCTACGAGCAGTACTTC. Amino acid sequence: CASSIAAANHLYEQYF.

This clonotype was picked up a small number of times. The chain couples TRBV6-5 to TRBJ1-2; 9 positions agree with TRBD1. Germline assignment: CDR1 MNHEY and CDR2 SVGAGI. The V and J ends lost 0 bases and 5 bases, in that order; junction bases with no gene match: 16. This CDR3 contains 19 residues. Here the CDR3 DNA reads TGTGCCAGCAGTTACTCGATCCCCCTGAACAGGGGGCGCGGGTATGGCTACACCTTC. This translates into CASSYSIPLNRGRGYGYTF.

V and J are TRBV9 and TRBJ2-3; D is perhaps TRBD2 (5 bases). The ends were cut back, 2 bases at V and 8 bases at J, with 15 bases in the middle. The CDR3 totals 14 residues. In germline, CDR1 is SGDLS, CDR2 YYNGEE. The CDR3 loop is CASSVDVPRGTQYF. The CDR3 DNA is TGTGCCAGCAGCGTTGACGTACCCCGGGGTACGCAGTATTTT. Supplemented by reference TRBV9 and TRBJ2-3, the full variable domain reads DSGVTQTPKHLITATGQRVTLRCSPRSGDLSVYWYQQSLDQGLQFLIQYYNGEERAKGNILERFSAQQFPDLHSELNLSSLELGDSALYFCASSVDVPRGTQYFGPGTRLTVL.

This rearrangement joins TRBV5-8 to TRBJ1-1, with 7 bases identical to TRBD1. The V gene's germline CDR1 is SGHTS and CDR2 YDEGEE. V lost 4 bases, J lost 2 bases, and 8 bases stayed unmatched. CDR3 length: 15 amino acids. The CDR3 DNA reads as TGTGCCAGCAGCCGTGGGACAGCGATAAACACTGAAGCTTTCTTT. Encoded protein: CASSRGTAINTEAFF.

This clonotype was recorded once. This chain joins TRBV5-1 and TRBJ2-3; 8 bases align to TRBD1. The CDR3 loop spans 13 amino acids. V shed 7 bases and J 1 base; nucleotides not matched to a gene: 2. Per germline, CDR1 SGHRS and CDR2 YFSETQ. The CDR3 DNA reads TGCGCCAGCTGGGGACAGGGCACAGATACGCAGTATTTT. This codes for CASWGQGTDTQYF.

A word on this clonotype: It may be a read error: a sequence one base away is much more abundant. The V gene is TRBV6-5, the J gene TRBJ2-3; a possible D gene is TRBD2 (7 bases). V lost 6 bases and J 2 bases, leaving 12 bases between the germline ends. This CDR3 comprises 14 residues. CDR1 and CDR2 from the germline V gene are MNHEY and SVGAGI. The CDR3 nucleotides are TGTGCCAGCAGCTACGGGGGGCCCACAGATACGCAGTATTTT. Its protein product is CASSYGGPTDTQYF.

The gene calls are TRBV4-2 and TRBJ2-1; D unresolved. Germline loops: CDR1 LGHNA, CDR2 YNFKEQ. The V and J ends lost 0 bases and 9 bases respectively, with 6 bases between them. The CDR3 contains 12 residues. The CDR3 DNA sequence: TGTGCCAGCAGCCAAGATCGGCGTGAGCAGTTCTTC. Its protein product is CASSQDRREQFF.

This clonotype was seen repeatedly, ten times or more. The chain joins TRBV5-1 to TRBJ2-6; D remains ambiguous. The CDR3 loop spans 15 amino acids. CDR1 is SGHRS, CDR2 YFSETQ, per germline. V lost 0 bases and J lost 0, with 4 bases in between. The CDR3 bases are TGCGCCAGCAGCTTGGCTGACTCTGGGGCCAACGTCCTGACTTTC. Translating gives CASSLADSGANVLTF.

This clonotype has only one observation. V usage is TRBV4-3 and J usage is TRBJ1-1, with D uncertain. Trimming shortened V by 0 bases and J by 5 bases, and 10 bases separated the two germline ends. The CDR3 spans 14 residues. Germline CDR1 is LGHNA and CDR2 is YSLEER. This chain's CDR3 is CASSQEKGWTEAFF. The CDR3 DNA reads as TGCGCCAGCAGCCAAGAAAAGGGTTGGACTGAAGCTTTCTTT.

The chain employs TRBV5-1 and TRBJ2-3; perhaps D is TRBD1 or TRBD2 (5 bases each). Looked up from germline, CDR1 is SGHRS and CDR2 is YFSETQ. The ends were cut back, 3 bases at V and 6 bases at J, with 14 bases in the middle. The CDR3 contains 14 residues. CDR3 sequence (DNA): TGCGCCAGCAGCTGGGGGACCGACCTGGATACGCAGTATTTT. Translated: CASSWGTDLDTQYF. Supplemented by reference TRBV5-1 and TRBJ2-3, the full variable domain reads KAGVTQTPRYLIKTRGQQVTLSCSPISGHRSVSWYQQTPGQGLQFLFEYFSETQRNKGNFPGRFSGRQFSNSRSEMNVSTLELGDSALYLCASSWGTDLDTQYFGPGTRLTVL.

The chain joins TRBV5-5 to TRBJ2-7; possibly TRBD2 for D (6 bases). Trimming took off 2 bases at V and 2 bases at J, with 11 bases between the two ends. Germline CDR1 is SGHKS and CDR2 is YYEKEE (reference sequence). CDR3 length: 14 amino acids. CDR3 bases: TGTGCCAGCAGCTTCGGGGCGGGAACCTACGAGCAGTACTTC. Its protein product is CASSFGAGTYEQYF.

This clonotype turned up a few times. The rearrangement uses TRBV20-1 and TRBJ1-5, with D possibly TRBD1 on 5 matching bases. CDR1 is DFQATT and CDR2 is SNEGSKA in the germline V gene (reference sequence). The V gene lost 5 bases and the J gene lost 5 bases, with 10 bases spanning the gap. The CDR3 covers 12 residues. CDR3 nucleotide sequence: TGCAGTGCTTGGGGGAACGATCAGCCCCAGCATTTT. Its translation: CSAWGNDQPQHF.

This chain connects TRBV20-1 to TRBJ2-7; no definite D call. V was shortened by 3 bases and J by 2 bases, with 17 bases between the two germline ends. CDR1 is DFQATT, CDR2 SNEGSKA, per germline (reference sequence). This CDR3 spans 15 amino acids. The CDR3 sequence: CSARASSGLPYEQYF. Written as DNA, the CDR3 is TGCAGTGCTAGGGCATCTTCGGGTCTTCCCTACGAGCAGTACTTC.

At least ten counts were recorded for this clonotype. This chain connects TRBV3-1 to TRBJ2-3; 11 nucleotides line up with TRBD2. The V segment lost 0 bases and the J segment 2 bases; nucleotides outside the gene matches: 4. This CDR3 has 17 residues. Per germline, CDR1 LGHDT and CDR2 YNNKEL (reference sequence). The CDR3 reads CASSQDLAGGHTDTQYF. CDR3 in DNA: TGTGCCAGCAGCCAAGATCTAGCGGGGGGCCACACAGATACGCAGTATTTT.

The V gene is TRBV6-5, the J gene TRBJ1-1, with 7 bases matching TRBD1. Germline loops: CDR1 MNHEY, CDR2 SVGAGI. The CDR3 is 13 residues long. The V segment lost 3 bases and the J segment 8 bases; nucleotides outside the gene matches: 6. The CDR3 DNA follows: TGTGCCAGCAGTTATAGGGGGCCTGGAGAAGCTTTCTTT. The encoded protein is CASSYRGPGEAFF.

This clonotype was seen a handful of times. The chain recombines TRBV7-9 with TRBJ2-1; 9 bases are shared with TRBD2. The length of the CDR3 is 14 residues. V shed 2 bases and J 8 bases; nucleotides not matched to a gene: 4. Germline CDR1 SEHNR, CDR2 FQNEAQ (reference sequence). The CDR3 coding sequence is TGTGCCAGCAGCTTACAAGGGACTAGCTATGAGCAGTTCTTC. This gives the protein CASSLQGTSYEQFF. The variable domain in full, completed from reference TRBV7-9 and TRBJ2-1, reads DTGVSQNPRHKITKRGQNVTFRCDPISEHNRLYWYRQTLGQGPEFLTYFQNEAQLEKSRLLSDRFSAERPKGSFSTLEIQRTEQGDSAMYLCASSLQGTSYEQFFGPGTRLTVL.

The CDR3 nucleotides are TGCAGTGCTAGAGATCAGGATCTGTTGGTTGGCTACACCTTC. Amino acid sequence: CSARDQDLLVGYTF. The genes are TRBV20-1 and TRBJ1-2; D not resolved. Germline-derived CDR1 and CDR2 are DFQATT and SNEGSKA (reference sequence). The ends were cut back, 0 bases at V and 7 bases at J, with 15 bases in the middle. There are 14 residues in the CDR3.

The chain employs TRBV24-1 and TRBJ2-7; D remains ambiguous. Trimming cost V 11 bases and J 0 bases, with 19 bases left between them. This CDR3 comprises 15 residues. In germline, CDR1 is KGHDR, CDR2 SFDVKD. In nucleotides, the CDR3 is TGTGCCATCGTCGACGTTAGTGAGAGCTCCTACGAGCAGTACGTC. This translates into CAIVDVSESSYEQYV.

In this sample, this clonotype turned up a few times. The chain links TRBV12-3 or TRBV12-4 to TRBJ1-2; 10 nucleotides agree with TRBD1. V dropped 1 base and J dropped 5; count of bases not matched to a gene: 4. This CDR3 has 15 residues. For the CDR3, the DNA is TGTGCCAGCAGTTTAGAGGGACAGGGGATATATGGCTACACCTTC. Amino acid sequence: CASSLEGQGIYGYTF.

This chain joins TRBV6-5 and TRBJ1-1, with D perhaps matching TRBD1 (6 bases). Germline V lookup: CDR1 MNHEY, CDR2 SVGAGI. The CDR3 spans 15 residues. Trimming took off 5 bases at V and 8 bases at J, with 21 bases between the two ends. The CDR3: CASSGLAGARGEAFF. As DNA, the CDR3 is TGTGCCAGCAGTGGCCTGGCGGGGGCAAGGGGAGAAGCTTTCTTT.